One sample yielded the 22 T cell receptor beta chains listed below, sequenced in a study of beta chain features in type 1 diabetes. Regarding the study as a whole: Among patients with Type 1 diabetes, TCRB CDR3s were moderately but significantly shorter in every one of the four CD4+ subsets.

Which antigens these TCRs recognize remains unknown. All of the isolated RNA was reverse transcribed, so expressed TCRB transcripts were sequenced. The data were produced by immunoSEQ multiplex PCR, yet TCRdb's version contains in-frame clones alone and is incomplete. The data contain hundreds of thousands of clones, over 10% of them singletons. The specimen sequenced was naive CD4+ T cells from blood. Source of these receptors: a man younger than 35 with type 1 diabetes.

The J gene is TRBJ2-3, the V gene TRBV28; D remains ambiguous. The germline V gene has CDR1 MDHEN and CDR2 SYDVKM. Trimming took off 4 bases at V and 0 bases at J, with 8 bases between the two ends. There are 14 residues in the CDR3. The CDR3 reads CASSSSPSTDTQYF. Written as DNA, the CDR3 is TGTGCCAGCAGTTCCTCCCCCAGCACAGATACGCAGTATTTT.

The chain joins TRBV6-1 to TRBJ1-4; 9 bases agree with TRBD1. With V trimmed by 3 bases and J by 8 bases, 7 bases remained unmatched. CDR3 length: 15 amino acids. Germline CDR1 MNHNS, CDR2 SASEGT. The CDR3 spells CASSDPQGAREKLFF. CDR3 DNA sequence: TGTGCCAGCAGTGATCCACAGGGGGCCCGGGAAAAACTGTTTTTT.

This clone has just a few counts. For the CDR3, the DNA is TGTGCCAGCAGCTTGGTTCGGGGAGCGGGCTATAATTCACCCCTCCACTTT. Its translation: CASSLVRGAGYNSPLHF. The rearrangement joins TRBV5-6 to TRBJ1-6; D is ambiguous. The V and J ends lost 0 bases and 3 bases respectively, with 13 bases between them. CDR3 length: 17 residues. The germline V gene encodes CDR1 SGHDT and CDR2 YYEEEE.

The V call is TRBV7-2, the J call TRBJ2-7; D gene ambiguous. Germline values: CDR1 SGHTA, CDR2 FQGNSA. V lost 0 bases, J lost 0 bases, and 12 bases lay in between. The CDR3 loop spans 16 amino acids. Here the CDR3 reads CASSLAAQLSSYEQYF. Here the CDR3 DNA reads TGTGCCAGCAGCTTAGCGGCACAGTTAAGCTCCTACGAGCAGTACTTC.

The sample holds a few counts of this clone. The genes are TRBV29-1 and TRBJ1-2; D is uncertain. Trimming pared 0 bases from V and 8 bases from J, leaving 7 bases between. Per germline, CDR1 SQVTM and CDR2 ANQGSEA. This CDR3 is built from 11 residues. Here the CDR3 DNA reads TGCAGCGTTGAAGAAACAATCGGCTACACCTTC. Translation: CSVEETIGYTF.

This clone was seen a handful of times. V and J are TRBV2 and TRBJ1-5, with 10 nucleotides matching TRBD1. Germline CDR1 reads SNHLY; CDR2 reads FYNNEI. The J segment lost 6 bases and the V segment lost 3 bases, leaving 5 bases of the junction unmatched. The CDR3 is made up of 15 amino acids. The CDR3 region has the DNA TGTGCCAGCAGTGACCCTCGGACAGGGGGTCAGCCCCAGCATTTT. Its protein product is CASSDPRTGGQPQHF.

This chain's CDR3 is CASSYGAVTDTQYF. In nucleotides, the CDR3 is TGCGCCAGCAGCTATGGAGCGGTCACAGATACGCAGTATTTT. This rearrangement joins TRBV5-1 to TRBJ2-3, with D possibly being TRBD2 (5 bases). The CDR3 loop spans 14 amino acids. Per the germline V gene, CDR1 is SGHRS and CDR2 is YFSETQ. Trimming took off 3 bases at V and 2 bases at J, with 10 bases between the two ends. Filled out from reference TRBV5-1 and TRBJ2-3, the complete variable domain reads KAGVTQTPRYLIKTRGQQVTLSCSPISGHRSVSWYQQTPGQGLQFLFEYFSETQRNKGNFPGRFSGRQFSNSRSEMNVSTLELGDSALYLCASSYGAVTDTQYFGPGTRLTVL.

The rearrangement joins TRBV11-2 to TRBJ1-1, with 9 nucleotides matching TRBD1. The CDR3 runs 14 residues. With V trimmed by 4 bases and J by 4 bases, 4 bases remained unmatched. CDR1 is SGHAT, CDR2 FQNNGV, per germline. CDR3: CASSWTGVSTEAFF. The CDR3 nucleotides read TGTGCCAGCAGCTGGACAGGGGTGAGCACTGAAGCTTTCTTT.

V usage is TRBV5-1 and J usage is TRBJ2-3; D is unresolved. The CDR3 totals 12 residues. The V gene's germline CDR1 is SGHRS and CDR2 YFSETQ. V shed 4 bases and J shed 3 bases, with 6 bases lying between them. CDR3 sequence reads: CASSEGTDTQYF. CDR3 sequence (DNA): TGCGCCAGCAGCGAAGGGACAGATACGCAGTATTTT. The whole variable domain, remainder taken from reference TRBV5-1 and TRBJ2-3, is KAGVTQTPRYLIKTRGQQVTLSCSPISGHRSVSWYQQTPGQGLQFLFEYFSETQRNKGNFPGRFSGRQFSNSRSEMNVSTLELGDSALYLCASSEGTDTQYFGPGTRLTVL.

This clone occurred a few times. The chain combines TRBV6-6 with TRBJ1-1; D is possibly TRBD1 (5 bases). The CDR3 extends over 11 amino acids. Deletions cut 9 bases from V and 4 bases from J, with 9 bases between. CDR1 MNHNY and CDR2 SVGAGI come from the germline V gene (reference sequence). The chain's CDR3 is CASGGGTEAFF. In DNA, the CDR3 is TGTGCCAGTGGGGGGGGCACTGAAGCTTTCTTT.

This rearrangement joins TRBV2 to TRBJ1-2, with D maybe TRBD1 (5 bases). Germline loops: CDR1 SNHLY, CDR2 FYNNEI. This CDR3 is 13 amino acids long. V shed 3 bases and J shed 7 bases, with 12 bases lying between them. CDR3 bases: TGTGCCAGCAGTGAGGGCAGGGAGTTTGGCTACACCTTC. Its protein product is CASSEGREFGYTF.

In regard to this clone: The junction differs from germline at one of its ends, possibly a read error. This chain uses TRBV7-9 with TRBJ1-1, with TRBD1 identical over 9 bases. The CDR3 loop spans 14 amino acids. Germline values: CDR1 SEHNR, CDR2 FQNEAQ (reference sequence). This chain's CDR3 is CASSWDRVKTEAFF. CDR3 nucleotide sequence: TGTGCCAGCAGCTGGGACAGGGTGAAAACTGAAGCTTTCTTT. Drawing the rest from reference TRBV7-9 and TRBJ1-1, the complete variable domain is DTGVSQNPRHKITKRGQNVTFRCDPISEHNRLYWYRQTLGQGPEFLTYFQNEAQLEKSRLLSDRFSAERPKGSFSTLEIQRTEQGDSAMYLCASSWDRVKTEAFFGQGTRLTVV.

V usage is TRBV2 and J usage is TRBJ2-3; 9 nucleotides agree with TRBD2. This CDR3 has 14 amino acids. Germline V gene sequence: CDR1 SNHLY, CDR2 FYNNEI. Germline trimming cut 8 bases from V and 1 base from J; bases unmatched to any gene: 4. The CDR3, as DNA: TGTGCCAGCCTGCGGGGGGGCGGCACAGATACGCAGTATTTT. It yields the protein CASLRGGGTDTQYF.

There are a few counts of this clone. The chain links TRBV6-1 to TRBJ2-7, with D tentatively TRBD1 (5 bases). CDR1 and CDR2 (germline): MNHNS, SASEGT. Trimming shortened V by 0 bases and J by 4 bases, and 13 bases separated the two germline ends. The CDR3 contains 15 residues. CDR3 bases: TGTGCCAGCAGTGAAGCGGGGCCCCAGAGGTACGAGCAGTACTTC. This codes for CASSEAGPQRYEQYF.

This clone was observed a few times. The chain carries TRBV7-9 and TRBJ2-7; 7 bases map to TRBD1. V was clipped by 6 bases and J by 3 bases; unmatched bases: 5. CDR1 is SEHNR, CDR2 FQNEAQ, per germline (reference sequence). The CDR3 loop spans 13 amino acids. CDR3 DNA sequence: TGTGCCAGCAGTCCCGGGACAGACTACGAGCAGTACTTC. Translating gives CASSPGTDYEQYF.

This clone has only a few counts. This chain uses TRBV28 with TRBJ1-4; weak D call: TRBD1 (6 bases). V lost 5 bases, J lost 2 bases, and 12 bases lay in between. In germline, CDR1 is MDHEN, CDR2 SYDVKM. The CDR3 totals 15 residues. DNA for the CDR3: TGTGCCAGCAGTGTGAGCGGGGGCACTAATGAAAAACTGTTTTTT. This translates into CASSVSGGTNEKLFF.

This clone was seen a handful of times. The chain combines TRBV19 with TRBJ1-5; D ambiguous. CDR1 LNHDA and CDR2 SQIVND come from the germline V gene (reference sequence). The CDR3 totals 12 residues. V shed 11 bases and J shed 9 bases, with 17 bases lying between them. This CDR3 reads CAGGRKFGPQHF. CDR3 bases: TGTGCCGGAGGGAGGAAGTTTGGGCCCCAGCATTTT.

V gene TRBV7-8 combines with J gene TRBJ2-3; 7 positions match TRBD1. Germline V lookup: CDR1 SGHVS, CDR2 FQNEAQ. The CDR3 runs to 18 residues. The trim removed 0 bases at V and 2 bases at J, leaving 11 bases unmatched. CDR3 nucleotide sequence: TGTGCCAGCAGCTTAGCCTACTCTAGACAGGGAAACACAGATACGCAGTATTTT. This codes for CASSLAYSRQGNTDTQYF.

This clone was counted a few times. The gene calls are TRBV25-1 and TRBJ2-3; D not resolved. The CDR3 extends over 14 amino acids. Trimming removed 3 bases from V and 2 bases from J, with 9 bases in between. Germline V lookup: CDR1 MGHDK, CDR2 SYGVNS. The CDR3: CASSEAGTTDTQYF. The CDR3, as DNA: TGTGCCAGCAGTGAGGCAGGTACCACAGATACGCAGTATTTT.

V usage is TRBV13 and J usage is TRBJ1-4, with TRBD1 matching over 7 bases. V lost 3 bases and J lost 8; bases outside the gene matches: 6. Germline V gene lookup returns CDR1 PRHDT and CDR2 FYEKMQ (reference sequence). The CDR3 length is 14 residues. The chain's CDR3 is CASSFRQGDEKLFF. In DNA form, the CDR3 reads TGTGCCAGCAGCTTTCGGCAGGGGGACGAAAAACTGTTTTTT.

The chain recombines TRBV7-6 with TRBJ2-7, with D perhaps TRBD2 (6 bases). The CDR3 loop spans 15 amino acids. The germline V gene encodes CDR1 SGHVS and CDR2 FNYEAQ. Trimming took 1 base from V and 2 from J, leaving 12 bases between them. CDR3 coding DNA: TGTGCCAGCAGCTTAGATGGGGGACTCACCTACGAGCAGTACTTC. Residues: CASSLDGGLTYEQYF.

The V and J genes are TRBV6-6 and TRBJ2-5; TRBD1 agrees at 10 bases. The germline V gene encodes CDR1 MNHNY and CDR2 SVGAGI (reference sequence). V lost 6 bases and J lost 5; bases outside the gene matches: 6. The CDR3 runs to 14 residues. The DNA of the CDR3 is TGTGCCAGCAGGACGGGACAGGGGCTGGAGACCCAGTACTTC. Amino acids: CASRTGQGLETQYF.